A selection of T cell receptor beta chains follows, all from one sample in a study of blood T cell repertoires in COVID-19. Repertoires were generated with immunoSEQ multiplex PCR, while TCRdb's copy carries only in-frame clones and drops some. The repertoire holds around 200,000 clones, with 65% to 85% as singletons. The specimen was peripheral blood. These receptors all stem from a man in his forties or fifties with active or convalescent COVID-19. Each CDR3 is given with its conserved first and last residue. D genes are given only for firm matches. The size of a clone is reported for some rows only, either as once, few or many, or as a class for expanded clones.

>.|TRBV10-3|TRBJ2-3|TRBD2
CAIGTSAPPSTDTQYF
TGTGCCATCGGGACTAGCGCCCCCCCGAGCACAGATACGCAGTATTTT
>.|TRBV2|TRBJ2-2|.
CASSEPSFSENTGELFF
TGTGCCAGCAGTGAACCCAGTTTTAGCGAGAACACCGGGGAGCTGTTTTTT
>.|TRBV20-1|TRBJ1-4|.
CSASGPEKLFF
TGCAGTGCTAGTGGGCCGGAAAAACTGTTTTTT
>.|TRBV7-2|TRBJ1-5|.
CASSLGQNSNQPQHF
TGTGCCAGCAGCCTAGGACAGAATAGCAATCAGCCCCAGCATTTT
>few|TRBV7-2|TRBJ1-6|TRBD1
CASSPQGANNSPLHF
TGTGCCAGCAGCCCACAGGGGGCGAATAATTCACCCCTCCACTTT
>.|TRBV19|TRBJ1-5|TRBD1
CASSIDRGYQPQHF
TGTGCCAGTAGTATTGACAGGGGATATCAGCCCCAGCATTTT
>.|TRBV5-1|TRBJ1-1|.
CASSNGQLNTEAFF
TGCGCCAGCAGTAACGGACAGCTGAACACTGAAGCTTTCTTT
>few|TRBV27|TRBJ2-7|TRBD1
CASRGTGGHEQYF
TGTGCCAGCAGAGGGACAGGGGGTCACGAGCAGTACTTC
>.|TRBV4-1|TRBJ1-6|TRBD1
CASSQASGGDNSPLHF
TGCGCCAGCAGCCAAGCTTCAGGGGGCGACAATTCACCCCTCCACTTT
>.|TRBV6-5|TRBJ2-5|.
CASSARRGETQYF
TGTGCCTCCTCCGCACGGAGAGGAGAGACCCAGTACTTC
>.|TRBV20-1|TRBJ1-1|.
CSARTFTEAFF
TGCAGTGCTAGGACATTCACTGAAGCTTTCTTT
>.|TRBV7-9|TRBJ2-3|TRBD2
CASSLVLAGAHTDTQYF
TGTGCCAGCAGCTTAGTTTTAGCGGGAGCCCACACAGATACGCAGTATTTT
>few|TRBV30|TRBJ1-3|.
CAWKPVTGGNTIYF
TGTGCCTGGAAACCGGTGACAGGTGGAAACACCATATATTTT
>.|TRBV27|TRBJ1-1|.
CASSYRENTEAFF
TGTGCCAGCAGCTACAGAGAGAACACTGAAGCTTTCTTT
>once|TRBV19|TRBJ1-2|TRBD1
CASSPQGAASGYTF
TGTGCCAGTAGTCCTCAGGGGGCGGCAAGTGGCTACACCTTC
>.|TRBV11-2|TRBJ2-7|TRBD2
CASSLSGTSGGIYEQYF
TGTGCCAGCAGCCTATCTGGGACTAGCGGGGGGATTTACGAGCAGTACTTC
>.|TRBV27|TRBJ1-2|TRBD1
CASSPNRGYGYTF
TGTGCCAGCAGTCCGAACAGGGGGTATGGCTACACCTTC
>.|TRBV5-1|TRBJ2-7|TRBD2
CASSPGLAGGPSREEYF
TGCGCCAGCAGCCCTGGACTAGCGGGAGGGCCCTCCCGGGAAGAGTACTTC
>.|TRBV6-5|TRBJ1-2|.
CASSTPAQPPYGYTF
TGTGCCAGCAGTACCCCAGCGCAGCCCCCCTATGGCTACACCTTC
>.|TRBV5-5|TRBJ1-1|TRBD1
CASSWTTAGGTEAFF
TGTGCCAGCAGCTGGACCACAGCAGGGGGCACTGAAGCTTTCTTT
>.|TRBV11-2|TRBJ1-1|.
CASSWGGQMNTEAFF
TGTGCCAGCAGCTGGGGCGGACAGATGAACACTGAAGCTTTCTTT
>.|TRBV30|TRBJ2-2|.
CAFEKVGGNTGELFF
TGTGCCTTCGAAAAAGTCGGCGGAAACACCGGGGAGCTGTTTTTT
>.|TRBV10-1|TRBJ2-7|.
CASSESQASHSYEQYF
TGCGCCAGCAGTGAGTCGCAGGCCTCGCACTCCTACGAGCAGTACTTC
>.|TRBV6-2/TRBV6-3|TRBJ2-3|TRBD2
CASSYLAGGSTDTQYF
TGTGCCAGCAGTTACCTAGCGGGGGGATCCACAGATACGCAGTATTTT
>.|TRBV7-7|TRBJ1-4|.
CASSLTAATNEKLFF
TGTGCTAGCAGCTTAACAGCAGCAACTAATGAAAAACTGTTTTTT
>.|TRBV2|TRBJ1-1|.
CAIPQGLFSTEAFF
TGTGCCATTCCTCAGGGTTTATTTAGCACTGAAGCTTTCTTT
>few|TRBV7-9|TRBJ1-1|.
CASSSKGKNEAFF
TGTGCCAGCAGCTCTAAGGGGAAGAATGAAGCTTTCTTT
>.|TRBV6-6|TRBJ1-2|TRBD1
CASSLTGRSGYTF
TGTGCCAGCAGTCTGACAGGGCGGTCTGGCTACACCTTC
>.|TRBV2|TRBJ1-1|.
CASRSYGHPANTEAFF
TGTGCCAGCAGGAGTTATGGACACCCCGCGAACACTGAAGCTTTCTTT
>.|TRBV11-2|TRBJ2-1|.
CASSLPLVSYNEQFF
TGTGCCAGCAGCCTCCCACTAGTCTCCTACAATGAGCAGTTCTTC
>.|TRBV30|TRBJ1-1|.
CAWDPSGRAFF
TGTGCCTGGGACCCGTCGGGGAGAGCTTTCTTT
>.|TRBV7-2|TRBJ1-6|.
CASSDNGGGNNSPLHF
TGTGCCAGCAGCGATAATGGGGGAGGGAATAATTCACCCCTCCACTTT
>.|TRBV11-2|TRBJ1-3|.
CASSLDGGLRRNTIYF
TGTGCCAGCAGCTTAGATGGGGGGTTGAGGAGAAACACCATATATTTT
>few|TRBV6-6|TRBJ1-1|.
CASSSTAPEAFF
TGTGCCAGCAGTTCGACAGCACCTGAAGCTTTCTTT
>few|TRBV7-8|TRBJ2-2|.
CASSPGTLNTGELFF
TGTGCCAGCAGCCCCGGGACTTTAAACACCGGGGAGCTGTTTTTT
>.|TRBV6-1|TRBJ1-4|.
CASSENGLSNEKLFF
TGTGCCAGCAGTGAAAATGGACTGAGTAATGAAAAACTGTTTTTT
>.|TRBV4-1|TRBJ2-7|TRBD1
CASSQAGQGGWQYF
TGCGCCAGCAGCCAGGCGGGACAGGGGGGTTGGCAGTACTTC
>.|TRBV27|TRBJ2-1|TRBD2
CASSLGLAGTFEQFF
TGTGCCAGCAGTTTAGGGCTAGCGGGAACCTTTGAGCAGTTCTTC
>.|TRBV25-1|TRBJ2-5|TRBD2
CASSDSSGSKTQYF
TGTGCCAGCAGTGATTCTAGCGGGAGTAAGACCCAGTACTTC
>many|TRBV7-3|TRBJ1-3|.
CASSLTGEQGNTIYF
TGTGCCAGCAGCTTAACGGGAGAACAGGGAAACACCATATATTTT
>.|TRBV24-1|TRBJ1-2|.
CATSDPSDGNYGYTF
TGTGCCACCAGTGATCCGAGCGACGGAAACTATGGCTACACCTTC
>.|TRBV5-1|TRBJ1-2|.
CASSLDRISNYGYTF
TGCGCCAGCAGCTTGGACAGGATTTCTAACTATGGCTACACCTTC
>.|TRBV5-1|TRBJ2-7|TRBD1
CASRYLARQGEQYF
TGCGCCAGCCGCTACCTAGCCCGACAGGGAGAGCAGTACTTC
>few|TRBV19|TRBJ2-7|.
CASSIGREYEQYF
TGTGCCAGTAGTATAGGACGGGAATACGAGCAGTACTTC
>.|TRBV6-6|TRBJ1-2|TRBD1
CASSGTGGGLIGYTF
TGTGCCAGCAGCGGGACAGGGGGCGGATTGATTGGCTACACCTTC